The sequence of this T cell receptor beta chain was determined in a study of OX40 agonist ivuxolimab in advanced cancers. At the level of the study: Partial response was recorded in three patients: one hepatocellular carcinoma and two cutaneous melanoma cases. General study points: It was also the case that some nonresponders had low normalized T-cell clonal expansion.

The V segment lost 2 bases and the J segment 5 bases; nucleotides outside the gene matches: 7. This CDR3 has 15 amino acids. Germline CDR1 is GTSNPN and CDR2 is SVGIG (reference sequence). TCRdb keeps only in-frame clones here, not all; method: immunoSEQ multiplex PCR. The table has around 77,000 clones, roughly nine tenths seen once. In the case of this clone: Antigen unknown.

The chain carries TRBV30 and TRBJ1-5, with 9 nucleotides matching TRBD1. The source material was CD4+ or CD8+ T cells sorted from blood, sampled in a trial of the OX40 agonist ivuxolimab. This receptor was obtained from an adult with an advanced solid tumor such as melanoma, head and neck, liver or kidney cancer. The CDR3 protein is CAWSPDRGRDQPQHF. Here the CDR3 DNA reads TGTGCCTGGAGTCCGGACAGGGGCAGGGATCAGCCCCAGCATTTT.